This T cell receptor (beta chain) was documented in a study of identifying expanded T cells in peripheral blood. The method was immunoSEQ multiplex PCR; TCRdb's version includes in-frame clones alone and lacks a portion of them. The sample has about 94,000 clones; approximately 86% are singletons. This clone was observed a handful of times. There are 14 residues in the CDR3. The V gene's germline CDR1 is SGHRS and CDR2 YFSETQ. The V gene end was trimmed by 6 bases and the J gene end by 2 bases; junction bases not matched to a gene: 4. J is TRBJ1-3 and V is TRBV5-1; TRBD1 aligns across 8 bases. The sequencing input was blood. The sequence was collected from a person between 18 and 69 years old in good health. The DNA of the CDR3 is TGCGCCAGCAACCCGACAGGGGCTGGAAACACCATATATTTT. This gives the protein CASNPTGAGNTIYF.